This T cell receptor (beta chain) was sequenced in a study of cytomegalovirus exposure and HLA in healthy donors. Study results and caveats: Previous analysis showed most TCR beta V segments were productive about 87% or about 30% of the time.

For this clone: Its antigen is unknown.

Use of 60 Vbeta and 13 Jbeta primers characterized the PCR. Method: immunoSEQ multiplex PCR; TCRdb's copy keeps in-frame clones and lacks some. This sample has 150,000 to 160,000 clones, with more than 75% found just once. Deletions cut 10 bases from V and 1 base from J, with 17 bases between. The CDR3 extends over 15 amino acids. CDR1 is MNHGY and CDR2 is SVAAGI in the germline V gene. The chain combines TRBV6-9 with TRBJ1-5; no reliable D call. This TCR was sampled from a young woman in good health and CMV-seronegative. The sample was PBMCs. CDR3 nucleotide sequence: TGTGCCACCTCGGTCCGGGGAACGAGCAATCAGCCCCAGCATTTT. Encoded protein: CATSVRGTSNQPQHF.